The sequence of this T cell receptor (beta chain) was determined in a study of regulatory T cells in long-lasting Graves disease. There are many counts of this clonotype. The time point is: persistent/refractory GD, antithyroid drugs over 5 years with positive TRAb. PBMC-extracted RNA yielded the TCR library. Construction of TCR beta libraries relied on iRepertoire HTBI primers and on Arm-PCR targeting CDR3 regions. TCRdb recomputed calls from the multiplex PCR reads with MiXCR, one row per CDR3 protein. The sample consists of under 500,000 distinct CDR3 sequences, less than 25% of them appearing once. The sample was peripheral blood mononuclear cells (PBMCs), taken when the disease was refractory, from a patient treated with antithyroid drugs. This sequence originates from a female donor with Graves disease.

The CDR3 DNA sequence: TGTGCCAGCAGTTTAACGGGGCTCTACGAGCAGTACTTC. Its protein is CASSLTGLYEQYF. V and J are TRBV3-1 and TRBJ2-7, with D perhaps given as TRBD1 or TRBD2 (5 bases each). V was clipped by 6 bases and J by 3 bases, with 12 bases between them. The CDR3 sequence is 13 residues long. Germline V gives CDR1 LGHDT, CDR2 YNNKEL (reference sequence).